The 2 T cell receptor beta chains below all came from one sample that was sequenced in a study of T cell changes during pregnancy in multiple sclerosis. Profiled with immunoSEQ multiplex PCR; TCRdb holds only in-frame clones, not every one. The repertoire holds under 85,000 clones, roughly nine tenths seen once, with around a tenth in the top ten. The material was peripheral blood, obtained after pregnancy. The receptor set was obtained from a female donor in good health, enrolled as a control in a pregnancy study.

The chain has TRBV12-5 and TRBJ2-3, with 7 bases matching TRBD1. The CDR3 contains 13 residues. V lost 5 bases to trimming and J lost 5 bases; unmatched junction nucleotides: 4. Germline CDR1 and CDR2: LGHNT and FRNRAP. The CDR3, as DNA: TGTGCTAGTGGTGGGGACAGCGAAGATACGCAGTATTTT. The encoded protein is CASGGDSEDTQYF.

The chain recombines TRBV27 with TRBJ1-5; the D is unclear. The CDR3 spans 14 residues. Germline values: CDR1 MNHEY, CDR2 SMNVEV (reference sequence). V was trimmed by 3 bases and J by 3 bases, leaving 9 bases between them. As DNA, the CDR3 is TGTGCCAGCAGTTTGGGCGGGGACAATCAGCCCCAGCATTTT. Amino acids: CASSLGGDNQPQHF.